This TCR beta chain was retrieved from a study of CD4+ T cells in melanoma. Findings and caveats of the study: In melanoma, neoantigen-specific CD4+ T cells reportedly differed in differentiation state. A reported correlation linked neoantigen-specific CD4+ T cells to CD8+, macrophage and B cell function.

This CDR3 has 16 amino acids. V was clipped by 7 bases and J by 4 bases, with 22 bases between them. Germline V gives CDR1 SGHVS, CDR2 FNYEAQ. With regard to this clone: What it binds is unknown.

Using immunoSEQ multiplex PCR, the repertoire was profiled, and TCRdb retains in-frame clones only, with some absent. The sample has 3,500 to 4,500 clones; 62% are singletons. This receptor was taken from a human donor with melanoma. The chain joins TRBV7-6 to TRBJ2-5; the D gene could be TRBD1 or TRBD2 (5 bases each). The material sequenced was cells from a culture (not recorded whether cultured in vitro). The DNA for the CDR3 is TGTGCCAGCACCTTTCTGGCCGGTGGGGGTAGAGAGACCCAGTACTTC. Encoded protein: CASTFLAGGGRETQYF.